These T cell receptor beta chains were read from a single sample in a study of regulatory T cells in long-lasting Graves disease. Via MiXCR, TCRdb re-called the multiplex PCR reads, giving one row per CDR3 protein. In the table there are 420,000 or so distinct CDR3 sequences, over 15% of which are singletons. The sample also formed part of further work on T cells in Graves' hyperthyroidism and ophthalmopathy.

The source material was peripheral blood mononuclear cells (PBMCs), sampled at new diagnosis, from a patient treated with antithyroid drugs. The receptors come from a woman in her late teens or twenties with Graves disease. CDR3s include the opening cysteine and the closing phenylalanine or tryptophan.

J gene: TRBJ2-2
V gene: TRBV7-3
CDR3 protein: CASSLAGVAVPTGELFF

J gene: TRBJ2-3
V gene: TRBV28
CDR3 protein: CASSLSLAGLTDTQYF

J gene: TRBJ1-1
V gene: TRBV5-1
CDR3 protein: CASRRQGPNTEAFF

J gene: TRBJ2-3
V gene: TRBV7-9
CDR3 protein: CASSLRLGDTQYF

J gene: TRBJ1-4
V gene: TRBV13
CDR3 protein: CASSPRTGTNEKLFF

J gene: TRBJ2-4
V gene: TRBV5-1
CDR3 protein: CASSLLAPTGFQYF

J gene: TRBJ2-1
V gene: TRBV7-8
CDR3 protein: CASSPPPLNPYNEQFF

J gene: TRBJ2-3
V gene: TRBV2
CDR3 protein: CASRSSQDTQYF

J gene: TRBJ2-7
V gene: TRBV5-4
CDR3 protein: CASSFYICSAARAGEYEQYF

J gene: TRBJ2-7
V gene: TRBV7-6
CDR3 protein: CASSFDNDGPYEQYF

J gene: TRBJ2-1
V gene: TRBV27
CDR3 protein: CASSWSRLYEQFF

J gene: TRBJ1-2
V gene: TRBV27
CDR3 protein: CASSNLPTGYDGYTF

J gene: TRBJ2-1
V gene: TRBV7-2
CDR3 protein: CASSPPGGNEQFF

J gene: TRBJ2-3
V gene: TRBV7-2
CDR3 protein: CASSLPSGPDTQYF

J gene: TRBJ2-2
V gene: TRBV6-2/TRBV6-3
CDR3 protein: CASSYFLAGGDTGELFF

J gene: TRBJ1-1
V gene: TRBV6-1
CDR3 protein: CASWRPENTEAFF

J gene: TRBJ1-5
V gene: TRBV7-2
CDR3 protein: CASSPNGHSNQPQHF

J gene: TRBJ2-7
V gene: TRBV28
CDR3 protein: CASSFAGNHEQYF